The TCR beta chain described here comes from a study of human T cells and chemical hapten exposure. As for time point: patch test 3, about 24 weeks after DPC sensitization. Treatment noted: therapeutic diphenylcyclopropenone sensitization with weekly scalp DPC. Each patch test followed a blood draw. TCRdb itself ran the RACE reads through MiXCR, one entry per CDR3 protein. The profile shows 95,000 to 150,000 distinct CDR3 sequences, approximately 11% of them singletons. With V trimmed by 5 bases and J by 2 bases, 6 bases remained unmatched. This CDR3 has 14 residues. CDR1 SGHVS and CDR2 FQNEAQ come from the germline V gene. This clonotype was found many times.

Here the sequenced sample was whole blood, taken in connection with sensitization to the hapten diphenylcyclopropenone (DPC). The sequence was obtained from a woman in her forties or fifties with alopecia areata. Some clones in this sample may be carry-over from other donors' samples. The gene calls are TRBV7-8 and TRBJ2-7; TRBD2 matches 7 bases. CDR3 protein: CASSPLALTYEQYF. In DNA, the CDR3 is TGTGCCAGCAGCCCACTAGCGTTGACCTACGAGCAGTACTTC.